The 29 T cell receptor beta chains below were found in one sample sequenced in a study of control samples from healthy donors and cancer patients. Assay: immunoSEQ multiplex PCR; the TCRdb copy retains only in-frame clones and omits some. The sample shows roughly 450,000 clones, around 90% of them seen only once. Specimen: PBMCs. Receptors were obtained from a man between 40 and 49 years old with head and neck cancer.

The chain combines TRBV7-3 with TRBJ2-5; the match to TRBD1 covers 7 bases. This CDR3 has 15 residues. Germline V gives CDR1 SGHTA, CDR2 FQGTGA. Trimming at V came to 2 bases and at J to 3 bases, leaving 6 bases not matched to a gene. The CDR3 here is CASSLDRGPEETQYF. The CDR3 region has the DNA TGTGCCAGCAGCTTAGATAGGGGGCCAGAAGAGACCCAGTACTTC. Complete variable domain (other parts from reference TRBV7-3 and TRBJ2-5): GAGVSQTPSNKVTEKGKYVELRCDPISGHTALYWYRQSLGQGPEFLIYFQGTGAADDSGLPNDRFFAVRPEGSVSTLKIQRTERGDSAVYLCASSLDRGPEETQYFGPGTRLLVL.

The rearrangement links TRBV7-9 to TRBJ2-7; 7 bases fit TRBD1. V shed 3 bases, J shed 1 base, and the junction held 3 bases outside the gene matches. This CDR3 comprises 14 residues. Germline V gives CDR1 SEHNR, CDR2 FQNEAQ (reference sequence). The CDR3 DNA reads as TGTGCCAGCAGCTTGGGACAGAGATCCTACGAGCAGTACTTC. This codes for CASSLGQRSYEQYF.

The chain links TRBV28 to TRBJ1-4; D gene ambiguous. The CDR3 runs to 15 residues. Germline loops: CDR1 MDHEN, CDR2 SYDVKM. V was cut by 6 bases and J by 3 bases, with 14 bases left in between. The CDR3 sequence is CASRTGGRANEKLFF. CDR3 sequence (DNA): TGTGCCAGCAGAACGGGTGGCAGAGCTAATGAAAAACTGTTTTTT.

The CDR3 sequence: CASRALDIYGYTF. The DNA of the CDR3 is TGTGCCAGCAGGGCCCTGGATATTTATGGCTACACCTTC. The chain couples TRBV6-5 to TRBJ1-2, with D uncertain. This CDR3 is 13 amino acids long. V dropped 6 bases and J dropped 5 bases, with 13 bases sitting between them. The germline V gene encodes CDR1 MNHEY and CDR2 SVGAGI.

The chain links TRBV7-3 to TRBJ2-1; 7 bases are a match to TRBD2. The CDR3 is 15 residues long. Germline V CDR1 and CDR2: SGHTA, FQGTGA. V was pared by 1 base and J by 6 bases, with 6 bases of the junction left unmatched. CDR3 in amino acids: CASSLSSGGGNEQFF. In nucleotides, the CDR3 is TGTGCCAGCAGCTTAAGTTCCGGCGGGGGCAATGAGCAGTTCTTC.

V usage is TRBV19 and J usage is TRBJ2-1; TRBD1 matches at 8 bases. The V gene's germline CDR1 is LNHDA and CDR2 SQIVND (reference sequence). Germline trimming cut 2 bases from V and 10 bases from J; bases unmatched to any gene: 13. CDR3 length equals 16 residues. The CDR3 sequence: CASSILPGQVKEEQFF. The CDR3 DNA reads as TGTGCCAGTAGTATATTACCGGGACAGGTAAAAGAGGAGCAGTTCTTC.

The chain links TRBV7-8 to TRBJ2-7; 7 nucleotides agree with TRBD1. Per the germline V gene, CDR1 is SGHVS and CDR2 is FQNEAQ. V lost 4 bases to trimming and J lost 4 bases; unmatched junction nucleotides: 7. The CDR3 loop spans 14 amino acids. CDR3 bases: TGTGCCAGCAGCTCGGACAGGAAAGGGTACGAGCAGTACTTC. Translation: CASSSDRKGYEQYF.

The gene calls are TRBV7-9 and TRBJ2-6; D unclear. Germline CDR1 reads SEHNR; CDR2 reads FQNEAQ (reference sequence). Trimming removed 5 bases from V and 0 bases from J, with 8 bases in between. CDR3 size: 15 residues. In DNA, the CDR3 is TGTGCCAGCAGCATGATCCTCTCTGGGGCCAACGTCCTGACTTTC. Translating it yields CASSMILSGANVLTF. Full variable domain (remainder filled in from reference TRBV7-9 and TRBJ2-6): DTGVSQNPRHKITKRGQNVTFRCDPISEHNRLYWYRQTLGQGPEFLTYFQNEAQLEKSRLLSDRFSAERPKGSFSTLEIQRTEQGDSAMYLCASSMILSGANVLTFGAGSRLTVL.

The chain has TRBV27 and TRBJ2-7; 16 bases match TRBD2. The CDR3 runs to 15 residues. The V gene's germline CDR1 is MNHEY and CDR2 SMNVEV (reference sequence). With V trimmed by 5 bases and J by 7 bases, 5 bases remained unmatched. CDR3 sequence: CASSPGTSGRGEQYF. DNA of the CDR3: TGTGCCAGCAGTCCCGGGACTAGCGGGAGGGGTGAGCAGTACTTC.

V is TRBV6-1 and J is TRBJ1-5; D uncertain. The CDR3 consists of 13 residues. V lost 1 base and J 11 bases, leaving 12 bases between the germline ends. Germline loops: CDR1 MNHNS, CDR2 SASEGT. CDR3 amino acids: CASSEGSRGSQHF. Written as DNA, the CDR3 is TGTGCCAGCAGTGAAGGATCGCGAGGGTCCCAGCATTTT.

CDR3 in DNA: TGTGCCAGCGGATTGACCCAGGGGGCGTGGGAGACCCAGTACTTC. It is translated as CASGLTQGAWETQYF. The V and J genes are TRBV7-2 and TRBJ2-5; 8 bases are shared with TRBD1. Germline lookup yields CDR1 SGHTA and CDR2 FQGNSA. The CDR3 is made up of 15 amino acids. The trim removed 8 bases at V and 5 bases at J, leaving 13 bases unmatched. Full variable domain (outside the CDR3, taken from reference TRBV7-2 and TRBJ2-5): GAGVSQSPSNKVTEKGKDVELRCDPISGHTALYWYRQSLGQGLEFLIYFQGNSAPDKSGLPSDRFSAERTGGSVSTLTIQRTQQEDSAVYLCASGLTQGAWETQYFGPGTRLLVL.

V is TRBV5-6 and J is TRBJ1-2, with D unclear. CDR1 is SGHDT, CDR2 YYEEEE, per germline. The CDR3 has 12 amino acids. The V gene lost 4 bases and the J gene lost 5 bases, with 9 bases spanning the gap. CDR3 protein: CASSELNYGYTF. DNA for the CDR3: TGTGCCAGCAGCGAGCTAAATTATGGCTACACCTTC. Full variable domain (missing parts from reference TRBV5-6 and TRBJ1-2): DAGVTQSPTHLIKTRGQQVTLRCSPKSGHDTVSWYQQALGQGPQFIFQYYEEEERQRGNFPDRFSGHQFPNYSSELNVNALLLGDSALYLCASSELNYGYTFGSGTRLTVV.

The chain combines TRBV9 with TRBJ1-1; D gene unclear. Per germline, CDR1 SGDLS and CDR2 YYNGEE. The CDR3 loop spans 13 amino acids. Trimming removed 3 bases from V and 4 bases from J, with 10 bases in between. The CDR3 coding sequence is TGTGCCAGCAGCGGCCCGGGTGGCACTGAAGCTTTCTTT. Translation gives CASSGPGGTEAFF.

The chain combines TRBV19 with TRBJ2-5; D is undetermined. Germline V gives CDR1 LNHDA, CDR2 SQIVND (reference sequence). The V and J ends lost 4 bases and 9 bases respectively, with 9 bases between them. CDR3 length: 11 residues. CDR3 sequence reads: CASSTGSAQYF. The CDR3 nucleotides read TGTGCCAGTAGTACGGGTTCAGCCCAGTACTTC.

This clone has just a few counts. V usage is TRBV5-8 and J usage is TRBJ1-6, with a possible D match to TRBD1 (6 bases). Trimming took 4 bases from V and 7 from J, leaving 18 bases between them. The CDR3 is made up of 16 amino acids. The germline V gene encodes CDR1 SGHTS and CDR2 YDEGEE. The CDR3 DNA follows: TGTGCCAGCAGCCCCCCTGGGGGGGGCCGGAATTCACCCCTCCACTTT. Protein product: CASSPPGGGRNSPLHF.

The CDR3 protein is CASSVARGNYGYTF. The CDR3 DNA reads as TGTGCCAGCAGCGTAGCGAGGGGTAACTATGGCTACACCTTC. The chain links TRBV9 to TRBJ1-2; a weak D match, TRBD1 (5 bases). Germline lookup yields CDR1 SGDLS and CDR2 YYNGEE. This CDR3 is built from 14 residues. V lost 0 bases to trimming and J lost 1 base, with 7 bases between them.

The chain links TRBV10-3 to TRBJ2-7; D is unclear. Per germline, CDR1 ENHRY and CDR2 SYGVKD. V lost 2 bases and J lost 3, with 11 bases in between. CDR3 size: 14 residues. The CDR3 DNA sequence: TGTGCCATCAGTGAGGTACCAGGCGGCTACGAGCAGTACTTC. This sequence encodes CAISEVPGGYEQYF.

V gene TRBV6-5 combines with J gene TRBJ1-2; TRBD1 agrees at 7 bases. This CDR3 spans 13 amino acids. Per the germline V gene, CDR1 is MNHEY and CDR2 is SVGAGI. J gave up 6 bases and V 6 bases, and 7 bases lay outside the gene matches. The CDR3 region has the DNA TGTGCCAGCAGCACAGGGGATAGGGATGGCTACACCTTC. This codes for CASSTGDRDGYTF.

The chain employs TRBV29-1 and TRBJ1-1; the match to TRBD1 covers 12 bases. The germline CDR1 and CDR2 sequences are SQVTM and ANQGSEA. CDR3 size: 15 residues. J lost 5 bases, V lost 7 bases, and 11 bases had no gene match. CDR3 residues: CSDLGTGGFGTEAFF. In nucleotides, the CDR3 is TGCAGCGACCTCGGGACAGGGGGCTTCGGGACTGAAGCTTTCTTT.

The chain uses TRBV27 and TRBJ1-1, with a tentative D call TRBD1 (5 bases). V was cut by 1 base and J by 4 bases, with 10 bases left in between. The CDR3 totals 14 residues. Per germline, CDR1 MNHEY and CDR2 SMNVEV (reference sequence). CDR3 sequence: CASSLLWGSTEAFF. CDR3 coding DNA: TGTGCCAGCAGTTTATTGTGGGGGAGCACTGAAGCTTTCTTT.

The chain employs TRBV24-1 and TRBJ2-3; 8 nucleotides match TRBD2. J was trimmed by 3 bases and V by 0 bases; bases with no gene match: 4. The CDR3 is 16 amino acids. The germline gives CDR1 KGHDR, CDR2 SFDVKD. CDR3: CATSDLRLAGTDTQYF. The CDR3, as DNA: TGTGCCACCAGTGATTTGAGGTTAGCGGGGACAGATACGCAGTATTTT.

Here the CDR3 reads CASRIEGTREAFF. CDR3 bases: TGTGCCAGCCGAATAGAGGGGACTCGTGAAGCTTTCTTT. The rearrangement links TRBV28 to TRBJ1-1, with a weak D call TRBD1 (5 bases). The CDR3 sequence is 13 residues long. V was cut by 8 bases and J by 7 bases, with 17 bases left in between. Germline V gene lookup returns CDR1 MDHEN and CDR2 SYDVKM.

The chain employs TRBV27 and TRBJ1-6; no reliable D call. The CDR3 is 14 residues long. Germline CDR1 is MNHEY and CDR2 is SMNVEV (reference sequence). V lost 7 bases, J lost 0 bases, and 7 bases lay in between. CDR3 region: CASKWSSYNSPLHF. DNA of the CDR3: TGTGCCAGCAAGTGGAGCTCCTATAATTCACCCCTCCACTTT.

J is TRBJ1-2 and V is TRBV15; 12 bases align to TRBD1. The CDR3 covers 17 residues. Germline assignment: CDR1 LNHNV and CDR2 YYDKDF (reference sequence). V lost 3 bases to trimming and J lost 7 bases; unmatched junction nucleotides: 12. The CDR3 region has the DNA TGTGCCACCAGCAGGGGACAGGGGGCATTCACAATCGGTGGCTACACCTTC. Protein product: CATSRGQGAFTIGGYTF.

V usage is TRBV28 and J usage is TRBJ2-1; 9 bases line up with TRBD1. After removal of 8 bases from V and 5 bases from J, the junction contained 7 bases not matched to a gene. Germline CDR1 MDHEN, CDR2 SYDVKM. The CDR3 contains 14 residues. CDR3 sequence reads: CASDTGQGNNEQFF. DNA of the CDR3: TGTGCCAGCGATACGGGACAGGGAAACAATGAGCAGTTCTTC.

DNA for the CDR3: TGTGCCACCAGCAGAGATTCAACCGGCCGGGGCTTTAGCAATCAGCCCCAGCATTTT. This codes for CATSRDSTGRGFSNQPQHF. The chain is built from TRBV15 and TRBJ1-5, with D possibly TRBD1 on 5 matching bases. The germline V gene has CDR1 LNHNV and CDR2 YYDKDF (reference sequence). V dropped 0 bases and J dropped 0 bases, with 18 bases sitting between them. This CDR3 is 19 amino acids long.

The J gene is TRBJ2-7, the V gene TRBV6-5; possibly TRBD1 for D (6 bases). The germline CDR1 and CDR2 sequences are MNHEY and SVGAGI. The CDR3 extends over 11 amino acids. Between the trimmed V and J ends, which lost 5 bases and 5 bases, there was a span of 7 bases. The CDR3 nucleotides are TGTGCCAGCAGTACAGGGAACGAGCAGTACTTC. It translates to CASSTGNEQYF.

The chain carries TRBV3-1 (or the pseudogene TRBV3-2) and TRBJ2-2, with 13 bases lining up with TRBD2. This CDR3 has 15 amino acids. J gave up 5 bases and V 7 bases, and 4 bases lay outside the gene matches. The germline V gene encodes CDR1 LGHDT and CDR2 YNNKEL (reference sequence). The DNA of the CDR3 is TGTGCCAGCAAACTAGCGGGAGGGGTGACCGGGGAGCTGTTTTTT. Translated, it gives CASKLAGGVTGELFF.

This chain connects TRBV10-1 to TRBJ1-2; a weak D match, TRBD1 (5 bases). The CDR3 consists of 13 residues. Germline CDR1 is WNHNN and CDR2 is SYGVQD (reference sequence). Trimming removed 8 bases from V and 11 bases from J, with 21 bases in between. This CDR3 reads CASSPEARGRYTF. The CDR3 nucleotides read TGCGCCAGCTCCCCAGAGGCCCGGGGCCGATACACCTTC.